This entry lists 15 T cell receptor beta chains sequenced from one sample in a study of CD8+CD57+ T cells in acquired aplastic anemia. Flow cytometry had shown expanded CD8+CD57+ cells in the patients chosen for sequencing. Profiling that covered TCR beta VDJ and CDR3 relied on genomic DNA as its template. TCRdb independently ran MiXCR on the reads; one entry per CDR3 protein. The table lists 200,000 or so distinct CDR3 sequences, about half of them singletons. The sequenced sample consisted of sorted CD4+, CD8+, or CD8+CD57+ T cells (not recorded which) from PBMCs. The receptors originated from a human donor with aplastic anemia.

The chain is built from TRBV20-1 and TRBJ2-7; 9 bases are a match to TRBD1. Per germline, CDR1 DFQATT and CDR2 SNEGSKA (reference sequence). This CDR3 has 14 residues. After removal of 3 bases from V and 5 bases from J, the junction contained 8 bases not matched to a gene. CDR3 residues: CSARGQGKVNEQYF. The CDR3 nucleotides read TGCAGTGCTAGGGGACAGGGAAAGGTGAACGAGCAGTACTTC.

This clonotype was observed once. V and J are TRBV29-1 and TRBJ2-2, with D possibly matching TRBD1 (6 bases). Germline V lookup: CDR1 SQVTM, CDR2 ANQGSEA. CDR3 size: 11 residues. With 6 bases removed from V and 10 bases from J, the gap between germline ends came to 12 bases. Here the CDR3 reads CSVTDSTELFF. CDR3 nucleotides: TGCAGCGTCACGGACAGCACGGAGCTGTTTTTT.

This sequence joins TRBV3-1 and TRBJ1-2, with 10 bases matching TRBD1. The V segment lost 3 bases and the J segment 6 bases; nucleotides outside the gene matches: 7. The germline CDR1 and CDR2 sequences are LGHDT and YNNKEL (reference sequence). The CDR3 is 15 amino acids. CDR3 DNA: TGTGCCAGCAGCCAGGACGGACAGGGGGGCGATGGCTACACCTTC. Translation: CASSQDGQGGDGYTF.

This clonotype occurred many times. The chain links TRBV6-1 to TRBJ2-7; D not resolved. This CDR3 is 14 amino acids long. V dropped 1 base and J dropped 3 bases, with 10 bases sitting between them. The V gene's germline CDR1 is MNHNS and CDR2 SASEGT. This CDR3 reads CASSEVGLHYEQYF. DNA for the CDR3: TGTGCCAGCAGTGAAGTCGGGTTGCACTACGAGCAGTACTTC.

This clonotype was observed many times. The CDR3 DNA reads TGCAGTGCTAGTGCTCCCACCCGGTGGGGTGAGCAGTTCTTC. It translates to CSASAPTRWGEQFF. This chain links TRBV20-1 with TRBJ2-1; D gene uncertain. Trimming left V 3 bases short and J 9 bases short, with 18 bases between. In germline, CDR1 is DFQATT, CDR2 SNEGSKA (reference sequence). The CDR3 runs 14 residues.

This clonotype was seen at least ten times. The rearrangement links TRBV7-9 to TRBJ2-3; TRBD2 matches 7 bases. Per germline, CDR1 SEHNR and CDR2 FQNEAQ (reference sequence). The CDR3 length is 13 residues. The V gene end was trimmed by 8 bases and the J gene end by 2 bases; junction bases not matched to a gene: 4. The chain's CDR3 is CASSRGTTDTQYF. The DNA for the CDR3 is TGTGCCAGCTCGCGGGGGACCACAGATACGCAGTATTTT.

The chain couples TRBV6-1 to TRBJ1-1; 7 positions match TRBD1. The V segment lost 7 bases and the J segment 4 bases; nucleotides outside the gene matches: 12. Looked up from germline, CDR1 is MNHNS and CDR2 is SASEGT. There are 15 residues in the CDR3. As DNA, the CDR3 is TGTGCCAGCAACTTCATCCGGACAGGTCTCACTGAAGCTTTCTTT. Translating gives CASNFIRTGLTEAFF.

V gene TRBV7-9 combines with J gene TRBJ2-5; possibly TRBD1 for D (6 bases). CDR3 length equals 15 residues. The germline V gene has CDR1 SEHNR and CDR2 FQNEAQ (reference sequence). The V gene lost 5 bases and the J gene lost 9 bases, with 22 bases spanning the gap. CDR3 in DNA: TGTGCCAGCAGCGCATCGGGACAAATCAATCAGCCCCAGTACTTC. Translation: CASSASGQINQPQYF. Complete variable domain (other parts from reference TRBV7-9 and TRBJ2-5): DTGVSQNPRHKITKRGQNVTFRCDPISEHNRLYWYRQTLGQGPEFLTYFQNEAQLEKSRLLSDRFSAERPKGSFSTLEIQRTEQGDSAMYLCASSASGQINQPQYFGPGTRLLVL.

This sequence joins TRBV2 and TRBJ2-1; possible D gene TRBD1, 5 bases. Between the trimmed V and J ends, which lost 0 bases and 6 bases, there was a span of 9 bases. The V gene's germline CDR1 is SNHLY and CDR2 FYNNEI. This CDR3 has 14 residues. CDR3 bases: TGTGCCAGCAGTGAAGCGAGTGGGGCCAATGAGCAGTTCTTC. Translating gives CASSEASGANEQFF.

This clonotype was counted at least ten times. The chain employs TRBV2 and TRBJ1-2, with TRBD1 identical over 7 bases. Germline V gene data show CDR1 as SNHLY and CDR2 as FYNNEI. The CDR3 runs to 13 residues. The V gene end was trimmed by 6 bases and the J gene end by 1 base; junction bases not matched to a gene: 2. Here the CDR3 reads CASRAGGNYGYTF. CDR3 coding DNA: TGTGCCAGCAGGGCAGGGGGTAACTATGGCTACACCTTC.

Many counts were recorded for this clonotype. The chain carries TRBV5-6 and TRBJ1-5; no definite D call. Germline-derived CDR1 and CDR2 are SGHDT and YYEEEE. V was trimmed by 4 bases and J by 7 bases, leaving 9 bases between them. The CDR3 is made up of 12 amino acids. The DNA for the CDR3 is TGTGCCAGCAGCCGGACGGGGCAGCCCCAGCATTTT. Protein: CASSRTGQPQHF. Supplemented by reference TRBV5-6 and TRBJ1-5, the full variable domain reads DAGVTQSPTHLIKTRGQQVTLRCSPKSGHDTVSWYQQALGQGPQFIFQYYEEEERQRGNFPDRFSGHQFPNYSSELNVNALLLGDSALYLCASSRTGQPQHFGDGTRLSIL.

Comment on this clonotype: The germline gene is not matched at one end of the junction; a read error may be the cause. The chain recombines TRBV5-1 with TRBJ2-7; tentative D call: TRBD1 (6 bases). This CDR3 is 15 amino acids long. Germline V lookup: CDR1 SGHRS, CDR2 YFSETQ. The CDR3 nucleotides read TGCGCCAGCAGCTTGGAGGGGGAGATCACAGATACGCAGTATTTC. This gives the protein CASSLEGEITDTQYF.

The chain couples TRBV2 to TRBJ2-1; 9 bases line up with TRBD1. CDR1 SNHLY and CDR2 FYNNEI come from the germline V gene. Trimming removed 5 bases from V and 14 bases from J; junction bases left unmatched: 4. There are 11 residues in the CDR3. The CDR3 loop is CASSRDRVEFF. The CDR3 DNA sequence: TGTGCCAGCAGTCGGGACAGGGTGGAGTTCTTC.

The J gene is TRBJ2-3, the V gene TRBV7-9, with D perhaps matching TRBD2 (6 bases). Germline-derived CDR1 and CDR2 are SEHNR and FQNEAQ (reference sequence). The length of the CDR3 is 16 residues. Trimming left V 3 bases short and J 2 bases short, with 15 bases between. CDR3 coding DNA: TGTGCCAGCAGCTTGGGCGGCGGGACGGTCACAGATACGCAGTATTTT. Protein product: CASSLGGGTVTDTQYF.

V is TRBV24-1 and J is TRBJ2-1; no clear D gene. V lost 7 bases, J lost 7 bases, and 13 bases lay in between. The CDR3 totals 13 residues. CDR1 is KGHDR, CDR2 SFDVKD, per germline. CDR3 DNA: TGTGCCACCAGCACGGCCCTGAGTAATGAGCAGTTCTTC. It translates to CATSTALSNEQFF.